This TCR beta chain originates from a study of cytomegalovirus exposure and HLA in healthy donors. Across the whole study: HLA-typed donors were the source of 90 million or so unique TCRs, which an early data release held.

V lost 4 bases, J lost 0 bases, and 11 bases lay in between. From germline, CDR1 is SGHDT and CDR2 YYEEEE. The CDR3 has 16 amino acids. With 60 Vbeta and 13 Jbeta primers, the PCR was carried out. Here immunoSEQ multiplex PCR was the method, and the copy in TCRdb shows in-frame clones only, minus some. Of 100,000 to 120,000 clones listed, 80% are singletons. The sample comprised PBMCs. The V and J genes are TRBV5-6 and TRBJ2-6, with a possible D match to TRBD1 (6 bases). The receptor was derived from a man aged 25 to 45 in good health and CMV-seropositive. This CDR3 is CASSPDRFSGANVLTF. The CDR3 DNA reads TGTGCCAGCAGCCCGGACAGATTCTCTGGGGCCAACGTCCTGACTTTC.